These 5 T cell receptor beta chains originate from one sample sequenced in a study of type 1 regulatory T cells. These receptors' antigens are unknown. TCRdb passed the reads through MiXCR, listing each CDR3 protein once. Of around 65,000 distinct CDR3 sequences listed, just under 50% were seen once; the top ten hold approximately 2%. What was sequenced was cultured non-Tr1 T cells, either the whole culture or a sorted T cell fraction (not recorded which). The receptors derive from a human donor in good health.

CDR3 bases: TGTGCCAGCAGACTCGAAGTTTTACCGGGACAGGGTCTGCAGCCCCAGCATTTT. Translation gives CASRLEVLPGQGLQPQHF. V gene TRBV3-1 combines with J gene TRBJ1-5, with 9 positions matching TRBD1. The CDR3 runs 18 residues. Trimming took 6 bases from V and 7 from J; bases not matched to a gene: 19. Germline loops: CDR1 LGHDT, CDR2 YNNKEL (reference sequence).

This chain joins TRBV27 and TRBJ1-5; D ambiguous. The CDR3 loop spans 13 amino acids. CDR1 is MNHEY, CDR2 SMNVEV, per germline (reference sequence). Trimming cost V 6 bases and J 7 bases, with 13 bases left between them. CDR3 amino acids: CASSPTRGQPQHF. CDR3 DNA: TGTGCCAGCAGCCCGACCCGAGGGCAGCCCCAGCATTTT.

A word on this clonotype: The conserved closing phenylalanine or tryptophan is absent in this CDR3, likely reflecting a read error. This sequence joins TRBV12-3 or TRBV12-4 and TRBJ1-6; TRBD1 might be the D (6 bases). V shed 5 bases and J shed 7 bases, with 9 bases lying between them. The CDR3 consists of 13 residues. In DNA, the CDR3 is TGTGCCAGCAGTACAGGGCAAAATTCACCCCTCCACCTT. It is translated as CASSTGQNSPLHL.

This clonotype has a handful of counts. One end of the junction does not line up with germline, which may come from a read error. The chain recombines TRBV30 with TRBJ2-1; TRBD2 matches at 9 bases. CDR1 GTSNPN and CDR2 SVGIG come from the germline V gene (reference sequence). CDR3 size: 12 residues. In nucleotides, the CDR3 is TGCGCTAGCGGGGCCCAGTACAATGAGCAGTTCTTC. It translates to CASGAQYNEQFF. Full variable domain (remainder filled in from reference TRBV30 and TRBJ2-1): SQTIHQWPATLVQPVGSPLSLECTVEGTSNPNLYWYRQAAGRGLQLLFYSVGIGQISSEVPQNLSASRPQDRQFILSSKKLLLSDSGFYLCASGAQYNEQFFGPGTRLTVL.

A remark on this clonotype: A read error may produce the germline difference seen at one junction end. The chain is built from TRBV2 and TRBJ2-2; 7 bases match TRBD2. In germline, CDR1 is SNHLY, CDR2 FYNNEI. The CDR3 has 17 residues. The DNA for the CDR3 is TGTGCCGTCACCCTGTCCGGACTAGTAAGGAACACCGGGGAGCCGTTTTTT. As protein: CAVTLSGLVRNTGEPFF.